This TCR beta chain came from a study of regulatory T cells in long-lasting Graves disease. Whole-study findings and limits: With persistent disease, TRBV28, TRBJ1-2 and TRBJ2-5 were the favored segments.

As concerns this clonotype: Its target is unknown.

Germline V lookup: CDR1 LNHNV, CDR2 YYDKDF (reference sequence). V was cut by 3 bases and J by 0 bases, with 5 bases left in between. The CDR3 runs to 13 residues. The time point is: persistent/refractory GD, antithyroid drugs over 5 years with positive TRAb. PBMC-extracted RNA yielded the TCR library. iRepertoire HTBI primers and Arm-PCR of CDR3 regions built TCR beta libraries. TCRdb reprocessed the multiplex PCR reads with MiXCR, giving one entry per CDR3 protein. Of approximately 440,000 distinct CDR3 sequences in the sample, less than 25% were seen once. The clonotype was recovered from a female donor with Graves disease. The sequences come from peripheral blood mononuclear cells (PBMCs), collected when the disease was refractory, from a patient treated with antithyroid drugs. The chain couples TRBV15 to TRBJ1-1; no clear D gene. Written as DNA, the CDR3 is TGTGCCACCAGCAGGAATTTGAACACTGAAGCTTTCTTT. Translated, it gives CATSRNLNTEAFF.